One T cell receptor beta chain is described in this entry. It has no known antigen specificity. Base quality data are lacking; no much larger clone is found one base away. The data stem from a study of vaccination and CD4 T cells after COVID-19 (dated 2022 in TCRdb). Turning to the overall study: Every convalescent patient had a positive nasal swab PCR test for SARS-CoV-2, with mild disease in several patients and severe disease in one. Six males and four females were included in the convalescent cohort, with two Hispanic individuals, seven Caucasians, two Asians and one multiracial person represented. Participants received two doses of either the Pfizer-BioNTech BNT162b2 vaccine (n=8) or the Moderna mRNA-1273 vaccine (n=2). Post-COVID blood samples were collected from convalescent patients a median of around 96 days after diagnosis, with a range of roughly 30 to 170 days. Post-vaccine blood samples were collected a median of around 10 weeks after the second vaccine dose, ranging from roughly 13 to 250 days. Culture stimuli were overlapping spike peptide pools from SARS-CoV-2 and from the common cold coronaviruses HCoV-NL63, HCoV-OC43 and HCoV-229E. As controls, cultures received a CEFX viral epitope pool (the positive control), an HIV-1 Nef peptide pool (the negative control), or no peptide at all. In roughly 10 COVID-19 convalescent patients and several infection-naive healthy vaccine recipients, the spike-specific CD4+ TCR repertoire before mRNA vaccination was compared with the repertoire after mRNA vaccination. Broad study findings and their caveats: The median number of SARS-CoV-2-reactive clonotypes rose from roughly 20 after infection to around 40 after vaccination, but the change was not significant. Among the post-vaccine SARS-CoV-2-reactive clones in convalescent patients, a median 86.3% showed up only after vaccination, which suggests vaccine-specific priming. Relatively few convalescent patients were included in the study, and early timepoints after natural infection were not analyzed. Nearly all vaccine-specific clones in convalescent patients (304 of 307) were mono-reactive for SARS-CoV-2 spike rather than cross-reactive with common cold coronaviruses.

The germline V and J ends show losses of 6 bases and 10 bases respectively, and no gene match explains 4 bases of the junction. From its cysteine to its phenylalanine, the CDR3 spans 14 amino acids. Just CDR3 DNA is preserved here, 42 bases in frame from base 1. The germline V gene specifies MNHNS as CDR1 and SASEGT as CDR2. The method behind the library was PCR. At the Johns Hopkins FTIC core, DNA from the cultured CD4+ T cells underwent TCR sequencing with the Oncomine TCR Beta short-read assay. Genomic DNA was extracted from the cultured CD4+ T cells with the QIAamp micro DNA kit. Oncomine TCR Beta libraries from cultured CD4+ T cells were pooled using unique dual indexes and sequenced on an Illumina iSeq 100. The published analysis was carried out like this. Non-productive sequences were removed, and CDR3s that did not start with C, did not end with F or W, or were shorter than 7 amino acids were discarded. The MANAFEST web application was used to identify antigen-specific clonotypes by comparing peptide-stimulated wells against reference wells and other culture wells. To be called positive, a clone needed an FDR below 0.05, an odds ratio above 5, and a productive frequency above 0.1% in at least two of three replicate wells. Clonotypes that were significantly expanded in both SARS-CoV-2 spike wells and at least one common cold coronavirus spike condition were defined as cross-reactive. Using R version 3.6.1, CDR3 homology was evaluated through Levenshtein distances (stringdist) along with unrooted phylogenetic trees (ape). TCRdb ran its own pipeline on the public reads, namely fastp trimming at Q25 and MiXCR clone calling, and kept in-frame beta chains. For every CDR3 protein sequence, its rows merge into one entry that carries the most common genes and DNA. The V and J calls and clone size are TCRdb's, not the authors'. Within this sample are 20,000 or so distinct CDR3 sequences, with 20% to 25% of them counted one time only. The ten largest make up roughly 8% of the sample.

Sample treatment or condition, as interpreted from the label and publication: roughly 10-day PBMC culture with coronavirus spike peptide pools or control peptides (ViraFEST assay). The ViraFEST assay, used in the study, expanded antigen-specific T cells with peptide pools and then identified the expanded clonotypes through TCR sequencing. The convalescent patients' positive SARS-CoV-2 PCR tests were from March to December 2020, which was before the Alpha, Beta and Delta variants emerged in the United States. About 2 million PBMCs per well were cultured in IMDM with approximately 5% human AB serum and approximately 10 IU/ml IL-2, plus 10 ug/ml peptide pools. On days 3 and 7, half of the culture medium was replaced with fresh IL-2-containing medium. After 10 days of culture, CD4+ T cells were isolated by negative selection with the EasySep CD4+ T cell isolation kit. Ficoll-Paque Plus gradient centrifugation was used to isolate PBMCs from whole blood, and the isolated PBMCs were then either used fresh or cryopreserved at -140C. Each culture condition was generally run in triplicate wells.

Material for sequencing was cultured CD4+ T cells from blood. The rearrangement joined TRBV6-1 to TRBJ1-6, and 12 junction bases match TRBD1. This TCR was recovered from a human donor with COVID-19. The encoded CDR3 is CASSRDRGPSPLHF. The DNA sequence is given as TGTGCCAGCAGCCGGGACAGGGGGCCCTCACCCCTCCACTTT.